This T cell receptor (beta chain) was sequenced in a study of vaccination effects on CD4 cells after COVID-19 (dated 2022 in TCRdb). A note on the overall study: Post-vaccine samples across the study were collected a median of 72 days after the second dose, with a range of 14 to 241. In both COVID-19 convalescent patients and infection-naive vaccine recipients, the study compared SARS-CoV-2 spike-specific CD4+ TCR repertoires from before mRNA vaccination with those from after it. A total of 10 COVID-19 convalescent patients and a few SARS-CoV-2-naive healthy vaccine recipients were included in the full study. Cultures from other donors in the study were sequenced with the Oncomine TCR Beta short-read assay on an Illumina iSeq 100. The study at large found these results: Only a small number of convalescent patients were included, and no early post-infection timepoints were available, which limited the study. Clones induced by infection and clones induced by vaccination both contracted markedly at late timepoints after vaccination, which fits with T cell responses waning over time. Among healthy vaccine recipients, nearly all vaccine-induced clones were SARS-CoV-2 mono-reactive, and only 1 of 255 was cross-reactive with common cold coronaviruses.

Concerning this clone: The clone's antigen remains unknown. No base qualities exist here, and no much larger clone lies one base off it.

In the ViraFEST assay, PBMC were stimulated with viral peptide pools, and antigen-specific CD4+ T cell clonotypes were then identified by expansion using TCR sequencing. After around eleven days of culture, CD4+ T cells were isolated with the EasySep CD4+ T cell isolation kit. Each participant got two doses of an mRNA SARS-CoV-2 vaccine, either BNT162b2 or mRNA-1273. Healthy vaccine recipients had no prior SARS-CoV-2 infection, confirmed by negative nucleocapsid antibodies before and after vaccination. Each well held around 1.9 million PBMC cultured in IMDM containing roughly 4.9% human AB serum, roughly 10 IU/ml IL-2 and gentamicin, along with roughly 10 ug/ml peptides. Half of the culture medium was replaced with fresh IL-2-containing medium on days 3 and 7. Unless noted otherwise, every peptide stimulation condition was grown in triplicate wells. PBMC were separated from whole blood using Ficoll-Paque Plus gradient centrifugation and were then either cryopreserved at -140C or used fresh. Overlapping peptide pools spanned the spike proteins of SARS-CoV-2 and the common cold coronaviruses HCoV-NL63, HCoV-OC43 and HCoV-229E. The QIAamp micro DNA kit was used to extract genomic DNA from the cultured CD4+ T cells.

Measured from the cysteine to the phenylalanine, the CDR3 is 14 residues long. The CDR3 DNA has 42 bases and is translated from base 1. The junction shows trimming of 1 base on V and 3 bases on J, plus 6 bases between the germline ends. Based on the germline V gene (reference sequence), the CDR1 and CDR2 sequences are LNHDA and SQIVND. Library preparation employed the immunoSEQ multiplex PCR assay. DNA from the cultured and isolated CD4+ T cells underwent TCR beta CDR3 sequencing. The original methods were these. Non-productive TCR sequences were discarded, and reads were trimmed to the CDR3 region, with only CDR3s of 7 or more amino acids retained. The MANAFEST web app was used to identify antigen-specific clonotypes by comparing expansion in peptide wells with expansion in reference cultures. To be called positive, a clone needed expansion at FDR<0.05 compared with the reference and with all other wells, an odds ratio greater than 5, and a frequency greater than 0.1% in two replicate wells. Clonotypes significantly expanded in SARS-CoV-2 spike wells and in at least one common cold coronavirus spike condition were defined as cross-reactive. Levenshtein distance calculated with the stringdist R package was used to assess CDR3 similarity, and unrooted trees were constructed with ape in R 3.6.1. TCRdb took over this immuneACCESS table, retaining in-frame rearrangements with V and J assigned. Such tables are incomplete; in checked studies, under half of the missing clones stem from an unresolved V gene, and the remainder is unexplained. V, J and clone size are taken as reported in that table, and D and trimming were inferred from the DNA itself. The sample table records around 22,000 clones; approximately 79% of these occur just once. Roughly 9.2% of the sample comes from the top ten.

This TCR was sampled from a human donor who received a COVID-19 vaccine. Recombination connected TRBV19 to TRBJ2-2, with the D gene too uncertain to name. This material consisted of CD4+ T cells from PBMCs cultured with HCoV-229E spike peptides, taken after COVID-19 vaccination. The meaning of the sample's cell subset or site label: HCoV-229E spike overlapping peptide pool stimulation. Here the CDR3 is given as CASSIARYTGELFF. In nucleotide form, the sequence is TGTGCCAGTAGTATAGCTCGCTACACCGGGGAGCTGTTTTTT.